This TCR beta chain was sequenced in a study of cytomegalovirus exposure and HLA in healthy donors (dated by TCRdb to the late 2010s). General notes on the study: In an earlier analysis of about 560 of the donors, roughly 300 Gb of sequence data and 90 million to 130 million unique TCR beta sequences from about 180 million T cells were reported. An early release covering 550 to 650 HLA-typed donors comprised about 310 gigabases of sequencing data and around 80 million unique TCR sequences. Of the approximately 400 genotyped donors, around 81% fell in the genetic ancestry cluster associated with self-reported Caucasian donors. The study aimed to test whether cataloging public T cell receptors could reveal signatures of past pathogen exposure. The study profiled the T cell repertoires of fewer than 850 subjects by immunosequencing and related them to cytomegalovirus serostatus. A separate validation cohort of 100 to 150 different subjects was used in addition to the roughly 620-subject first cohort. To predict cytomegalovirus infection status, the study brought together high-throughput TCR immunosequencing, statistical association of individual TCRs with disease status, and machine learning. A later analysis re-analyzed previously published TCR beta repertoires from 666 donors and added high-resolution HLA genotyping to study TCR occurrence patterns. The later analysis used no new phenotypic data to find candidate immune exposures, relying instead on TCR beta sequences and their occurrence across donors. To decide whether each TCR beta V gene segment behaved as functional or pseudogenic, an earlier analysis of nearly 600 of the donors relied on high-throughput TCR beta sequencing. Alongside the repertoire data, information on donor age, sex, ethnicity and CMV serostatus was compiled. Genome-wide SNP genotypes for about 60% of the roughly 700 donors were used in a later genetic analysis, which treated that subset as a discovery cohort. All discovery cohort repertoires had been generated on a single sequencing platform. Both class I and class II loci were covered by HLA typing, at four-digit resolution. Typing coverage varied by locus: roughly 629-640 donors for A, B, C, DRB1 and DQB1; under 550 for DQA1; 600 to 610 for DPA1; roughly 450 for DPB1. Several DR-DQ haplotypes were treated as single units for association and clustering because of strong linkage in the cohort. On average, 235,054 unique TCR beta nucleotide sequences were sequenced per donor among 398 genotyped donors of the cohort, with roughly a sixth of those sequences being non-productive. On the study overall, not on this receptor specifically: In a later analysis, HLA-associated TCR beta chains were found to be more clonally expanded and to have lower generation probabilities than equally common non-associated chains. Because HLA typing was unavailable for some donors at each locus, only the typed subset was used in association tests. A group of highly shared sequence variants was considered likely to be a technical artifact of the sequencing pipeline. Linkage disequilibrium might explain the correlated functional status among segregating V segments, but an unknown experimental factor could not be ruled out. A further reported finding was that TCR beta sequences accurately predicted the HLA-A and HLA-B alleles for most subjects in the first cohort. This cohort had only TCR beta chains sequenced, and the lack of alpha or paired-chain data limited which features could be detected. According to a later genetic analysis, donors in an Asian-associated ancestry cluster had fewer N-insertions in productive TCRs than the approximately 670-donor mean. A later analysis reported that several top co-occurrence clusters appeared linked to parvovirus B19, influenza, CMV and Epstein-Barr virus. Assigning TCR associations to individual alleles was difficult when HLA alleles, especially DR and DQ, strongly co-occurred. A few of the identified cytomegalovirus-associated TCR beta chains were confirmed in vitro to be specific for cytomegalovirus antigens. In an earlier analysis of over 550 of the donors, most TCR beta V segments were observed in productive rearrangements about 90% or about 30% of the time, broadly matching IMGT annotations. An association between a missense DCLRE1C variant and V-gene and J-gene trimming of TCR beta chains was found in a later genetic analysis and replicated in an independent cohort. A total of roughly 160 TCR beta chains were listed by the study as associated with cytomegalovirus. Some IMGT-functional V segments, including TRBV6-2 and TRBV6-3, could not be told apart with the 87-base-pair reads, so those segments were excluded. The only immune exposure information available for the cohort was CMV serostatus. Roughly uniform sequencing depth across donors was assumed in presence/absence analyses, although this assumption may not hold. At a false discovery rate of 0.05, a later analysis linked 15,000 to 20,000 TCR beta sequences to specific HLA alleles. Most TCR sequences were seen in very few donors, while some public TCRs were found in many individuals. According to a later analysis, most CMV-associated TCR beta chains appeared to be HLA-restricted, and the HLA associations seemed to be driven largely by CMV exposure. Because counts were too low, seventeen rarely observed V segments, including chromosome 9 orphons, were excluded from the earlier analysis of around 590 of the donors. A later analysis found that TCR association rates varied across HLA loci, with DRB1 alleles showing the most associated TCRs and HLA-C alleles the fewest. It was suggested by the authors that the approach could potentially be generalized to other disease states and immunological phenotypes. The classifier was reported to diagnose cytomegalovirus status with high specificity and sensitivity in both the original cohort and the validation cohort.

The cohort was made up of under 800 healthy bone marrow donors. At the time of sampling, every cohort member was nominally healthy, though immune exposures that went unrecorded were likely present. The donor was CMV seronegative and was included in the group of a few hundred seronegative cohort members. Each donor provided a peripheral blood sample, and peripheral blood mononuclear cells were used for TCR beta sequencing. Genomic DNA was extracted from the blood cell samples with the Qiagen DNeasy Blood Extraction Kit. On this clone itself: Its target antigen remains unknown. Per-nucleotide qualities are absent, and no much larger clonotype sits a single base away.

The library was made by the immunoSEQ multiplex PCR assay. The multiplex PCR relied on a mix of 60 forward primers for TCR Vbeta segments and 13 reverse primers for TCR Jbeta segments. Amplification of the CDR3 region of rearranged TCR beta genes was performed with a multiplex PCR assay on genomic DNA. The Illumina HiSeq System was used to sequence the amplified TCR beta libraries as 87-base-pair reads. The authors' pipeline ran thus. A later analysis tallied roughly 80 million unique TCR beta chains across the 700 or so repertoires, and about 10 million of those chains were shared by two or more donors. Raw reads were error-corrected and collapsed into unique sequences by a nearest-neighbor algorithm in which closely related sequences were merged to remove PCR and sequencing errors. To assign V, D and J gene segments, CDR3 sequences were aligned to IMGT reference sequences. For a sequence to be retained, a match of at least six nucleotides was required to both a V gene segment and a J gene segment. A rearrangement counted as productive if the CDR3 had no stop codons and remained in frame with V and J, and every other rearrangement counted as non-productive. Following IMGT convention, CDR3 was defined as the stretch from the second conserved V-encoded cysteine to the conserved J-encoded phenylalanine. The earlier analysis of 587 of the donors excluded any sequence lacking an unambiguous match to a single V gene segment. In an earlier analysis of 587 of the donors, V segments were called functional above 56.7% productive rearrangements and were called segregating when the between-donor standard deviation exceeded 5%. A statistical classification framework was built for diagnosing cytomegalovirus status from the catalog of TCR beta chain sequences. In a later analysis, TCR nucleotide sequences were compared against IMGT/GENE-DB human TR gene sequences so that V and J genes could be assigned. Using the TCRdist pipeline, a later analysis assigned CDR3 sequences along with most-parsimonious VDJ recombination scenarios. In a later analysis, each TCR beta chain was defined by its CDR3 amino acid sequence together with its V-gene family, and reads without a unique V-gene family were excluded. To address suspected cross-contamination and a sequencing artifact, a later analysis removed roughly 640 highly shared, low-generation-probability nucleotide sequences. For each public chain, a later analysis derived a clonal expansion index from normalized ranks of inferred template counts within each repertoire. Generation probabilities in a later analysis came from a VDJ recombination model fitted to out-of-frame rearrangements, and those results were checked against IGoR. A later analysis scored TCR-TCR, TCR-HLA and TCR-CMV co-occurrence with hypergeometric tests, applying a repertoire-size bias correction to TCR pairs. In a later analysis, false discovery rates were estimated by permuting HLA or CMV assignments 20 times. In a later analysis, co-occurring TCRs were grouped using DBSCAN, with TCRdist sequence similarity added in when clustering inside HLA-allele-positive subsets. Repertoires with fewer than 30,000 or more than 120,000 public chains, plus five repertoires with anomalous nucleotide sharing, were excluded from co-occurrence clustering. As stored in TCRdb, this immuneACCESS dataset retains in-frame rearrangements with V and J assigned. A fraction of the clones does not appear; measured against another copy, unresolved V genes explain less than half of the discrepancy, and the remainder lacks a known reason. Clone size and V and J calls were adopted from that table, with D and trimming inferred from the DNA. In all, the sample holds some 93,000 clones, and around four fifths of those were seen once. The ten largest account for 3% to 3.5% of the sample.

The germline V gene gives CDR1 as MDHEN and CDR2 as SYDVKM. There are 12 amino acids in the CDR3, from cysteine to phenylalanine inclusive. Just the 36-base CDR3 DNA is kept, in frame starting at base 1. Between the V and J ends, shortened by 8 bases and 6 bases respectively, the junction contains 11 bases. This receptor was taken from a woman in her thirties or forties in good health and CMV-seronegative. Source material: PBMCs. The chain is made from TRBV28 and TRBJ1-5; possibly the D gene is TRBD1, per 6 matching bases. Read as DNA, the sequence is TGTGCCAGCTGCCAGGGGCCTCAGCCCCAGCATTTT. This is translated as CASCQGPQPQHF.